This T cell receptor (beta chain) comes out of a study of cytomegalovirus exposure and HLA in healthy donors. Overall study results and limits: Clonal expansion was found to be greater in HLA-associated TCR beta chains than in equally common others in a later analysis. Cytomegalovirus association was assigned to about 150 TCR beta chains.

Donors showed nominal health when sampled, although they likely had unrecorded immune exposures. Primers included in the PCR were 60 Vbeta and 13 Jbeta primers. Sequencing was performed with immunoSEQ multiplex PCR; in TCRdb, only in-frame clones are kept and a portion is missing. The repertoire holds approximately 150,000 clones, with around 79% as singletons. A word on this clone: As yet, its antigen is unknown.

With 0 bases removed from V and 13 bases from J, the gap between germline ends came to 13 bases. The germline gives CDR1 MNHNS, CDR2 SASEGT. The CDR3 runs 14 residues. The sample comprised PBMCs. The rearrangement links TRBV6-1 to TRBJ1-6; D is ambiguous. The clonotype was recovered from a woman aged 30 to 39 in good health and CMV-seronegative. The CDR3 DNA sequence: TGTGCCAGCAGTGAAGCGGGAGGAGGTGGGCCCCTCCACTTT. Its protein product is CASSEAGGGGPLHF.